This is a list of T cell receptor beta chains from one sample in a study of patients and donors after allogeneic stem cell transplantation. MiXCR was run by TCRdb on the RT-PCR reads, yielding one entry per CDR3 protein. The sample holds around 240,000 distinct CDR3 sequences, over 12% seen once. Material: blood, either unsorted or a sorted T cell fraction (not recorded which). The source of these receptors is a human donor who was either an allogeneic HSCT recipient or a stem cell or donor lymphocyte infusion donor (not recorded which). It is not recorded whose cells these are; they may come from a transplant donor. Both conserved end residues are part of each CDR3. Each record gives: V gene, clone size, D gene, J gene, CDR3 DNA, CDR3 protein. The D gene is left open where the match is weak. Size is omitted from some rows. Given values are once, few, many or a class for expanded clones.

V: TRBV3-1; size: few; D: .; J: TRBJ2-1; DNA: TGTGCCAGCAGCCAAGTTACACACAATGAGCAGTTCTTC; CDR3: CASSQVTHNEQFF
V: TRBV6-2/TRBV6-3; size: few; D: .; J: TRBJ1-2; DNA: TGTGCCAGCAGATCTCCGGGCCCTAACTATGGCTACACCTTC; CDR3: CASRSPGPNYGYTF
V: TRBV20-1; size: many; D: .; J: TRBJ1-1; DNA: TGCAGTGCTAGAGATTTCGACCGCGGGGACAACACTGAAGCTTTCTTT; CDR3: CSARDFDRGDNTEAFF
V: TRBV7-9; size: few; D: .; J: TRBJ2-1; DNA: TGTGCCAGCAGCTTGGAATTTCTTAGCTCCTACAATGAGCAGTTCTTC; CDR3: CASSLEFLSSYNEQFF
V: TRBV10-3; size: .; D: TRBD2; J: TRBJ2-1; DNA: TGTGCCATCCGGACTAGCGGGGATTCCTACAATGAGCAGTTCTTC; CDR3: CAIRTSGDSYNEQFF
V: TRBV6-2/TRBV6-3; size: .; D: TRBD2; J: TRBJ2-3; DNA: TGTGCCAGCAGCCTGGGGACTAGCGGGGGCCACGATACGCAGTATTTT; CDR3: CASSLGTSGGHDTQYF
V: TRBV20-1; size: many; D: .; J: TRBJ1-6; DNA: TGCAGTGCTGCCCTGATGGGGCTGAGGGGTTCACCCCTCCACTTT; CDR3: CSAALMGLRGSPLHF
V: TRBV5-1; size: many; D: .; J: TRBJ1-2; DNA: TGCGCCAGCAGCTTGAGCGTATCCTCTGGCTACACCTTC; CDR3: CASSLSVSSGYTF
V: TRBV2; size: few; D: .; J: TRBJ2-7; DNA: TGTGCCAGCACGGTTTCAGACAGCTACGAGCAGTACTTC; CDR3: CASTVSDSYEQYF
V: TRBV4-1; size: .; D: TRBD1; J: TRBJ1-2; DNA: TGCGCCAGCAGCCAAGCCCGGGGACAGGGGTATGGCTACACCTTC; CDR3: CASSQARGQGYGYTF
V: TRBV2; size: few; D: TRBD1; J: TRBJ1-1; DNA: TGTGCCAGCAGCGGGGGACAGGGGCGTTTGCACACTGAAGCTTTCTTT; CDR3: CASSGGQGRLHTEAFF
V: TRBV24-1; size: many; D: TRBD1; J: TRBJ1-6; DNA: TGTGCCACCAGTGCCGGCGGGACAGGGGTCAATTCACCCCTCCACTTT; CDR3: CATSAGGTGVNSPLHF
V: TRBV7-8; size: few; D: .; J: TRBJ2-2; DNA: TGTGCCAGCACCCTTCGCGGGGATCACACCGGGGAGCTGTTTTTT; CDR3: CASTLRGDHTGELFF
V: TRBV20-1; size: many; D: TRBD2; J: TRBJ2-5; DNA: TGCAGTGCTAGACCAGTAGCGGGAGCACTAGGTCCCCAGTACTTC; CDR3: CSARPVAGALGPQYF
V: TRBV2; size: many; D: .; J: TRBJ2-3; DNA: TGTGCCAGCAGTGAAATAGATACGCAGTATTTT; CDR3: CASSEIDTQYF
V: TRBV9; size: .; D: TRBD1; J: TRBJ2-7; DNA: TGTGCCAGCAGCCCACGGACAGGGGGATCCTCCTACGAGCAGTACTTC; CDR3: CASSPRTGGSSYEQYF
V: TRBV3-1; size: .; D: TRBD2; J: TRBJ2-1; DNA: TGTGCCAGCAGCAAGATTAGCGGGGTAAGGGAGCAGTTCTTC; CDR3: CASSKISGVREQFF
V: TRBV18; size: many; D: TRBD2; J: TRBJ2-7; DNA: TGTGCCAGCTCACCACAGGGAGGGAACGAGCAGTACTTC; CDR3: CASSPQGGNEQYF
V: TRBV7-9; size: many; D: .; J: TRBJ1-1; DNA: TGTGCCAGCAGCTTAGGGGGGCTGGGGGGATTGACTGAAGCTTTCTTT; CDR3: CASSLGGLGGLTEAFF
V: TRBV28; size: .; D: TRBD1; J: TRBJ1-5; DNA: TGTGCCAGCAGTATCGACAGGGGGACTCAGCCCCAGCATTTT; CDR3: CASSIDRGTQPQHF
V: TRBV28; size: many; D: TRBD2; J: TRBJ2-7; DNA: TGTGCCAGCAGACCGGGGGGGTTGTCCTACGAGCAGTACTTC; CDR3: CASRPGGLSYEQYF
V: TRBV7-3; size: few; D: .; J: TRBJ1-4; DNA: TGTGCCAGCAGCCACAGAGCTGGTGAAAAACTGTTTTTT; CDR3: CASSHRAGEKLFF
V: TRBV12-3/TRBV12-4; size: few; D: .; J: TRBJ1-1; DNA: TGTGCCAGCACCCAGGACAGCTGGAACACTGAAGCTTTCTTT; CDR3: CASTQDSWNTEAFF
V: TRBV29-1; size: many; D: TRBD2; J: TRBJ2-7; DNA: TGCAGCGCAGCGGGGGGCCCCCTCTACGAGCAGTACTTC; CDR3: CSAAGGPLYEQYF
V: TRBV15; size: .; D: .; J: TRBJ1-5; DNA: TGTGCCACCAGCCTGGACAGCAATCAGCCCCAGCATTTT; CDR3: CATSLDSNQPQHF
V: TRBV7-2; size: .; D: TRBD2; J: TRBJ2-7; DNA: TGTGCCAGCAGCTTAGCGCGGGGGGGCGAGCAGTACTTC; CDR3: CASSLARGGEQYF
V: TRBV20-1; size: .; D: TRBD1; J: TRBJ1-4; DNA: TGCAGTGCACGTCCGGTGTCAGGGGGCGTTGATAATGAAAAACTGTTTTTT; CDR3: CSARPVSGGVDNEKLFF
V: TRBV11-2; size: many; D: .; J: TRBJ2-1; DNA: TGTGCCAGCAGCTTAGGAGCAAAGCCCCTCCATGAGCAGTTCTTC; CDR3: CASSLGAKPLHEQFF
V: TRBV6-2/TRBV6-3; size: .; D: .; J: TRBJ1-2; DNA: TGTGCCAGCAGTTACTCGCAGGAGCACAGCTCCTATGGCTACACCTTC; CDR3: CASSYSQEHSSYGYTF
V: TRBV12-3/TRBV12-4; size: .; D: .; J: TRBJ2-7; DNA: TGTGCCAGCAGTCTAAGAACCGAGCAGTACTTC; CDR3: CASSLRTEQYF
V: TRBV11-2; size: few; D: TRBD2; J: TRBJ2-1; DNA: TGTGCCAGCAGCTTAGCGGGGCGGGAGTTGCTCAATGAGCAGTTCTTC; CDR3: CASSLAGRELLNEQFF
V: TRBV7-2; size: many; D: .; J: TRBJ1-1; DNA: TGTGCCAGCAGCTTAGCTACGGGACGGAACACTGAAGCTTTCTTT; CDR3: CASSLATGRNTEAFF
V: TRBV4-3; size: many; D: .; J: TRBJ2-5; DNA: TGCGCCAGCAGCCAAGGCGAGGGGCGCATCCAAGAGACCCAGTACTTC; CDR3: CASSQGEGRIQETQYF
V: TRBV11-2; size: .; D: TRBD1; J: TRBJ1-5; DNA: TGTGCCAGCAGCCTACGGACAGGGGTCCCTAATAATCAGCCCCAGCATTTT; CDR3: CASSLRTGVPNNQPQHF
V: TRBV24-1; size: few; D: TRBD2; J: TRBJ2-3; DNA: TGTGCCACCAGTAATAGCGGGGGGGTTACAGATACGCAGTATTTT; CDR3: CATSNSGGVTDTQYF
V: TRBV4-3; size: few; D: TRBD2; J: TRBJ2-5; DNA: TGCGCCAGCAGCCGAAAGCCAAAAAGCGGGGGGGCTTATCACGAGTACTTC; CDR3: CASSRKPKSGGAYHEYF
V: TRBV10-3; size: few; D: .; J: TRBJ2-2; DNA: TGTGCCATCAGTGCGGAGCGGCAAAACACCGGGGAGCTGTTTTTT; CDR3: CAISAERQNTGELFF
V: TRBV2; size: .; D: .; J: TRBJ2-2; DNA: TGTGCCAGCACCAGGGCCCGGGGTAGTCCCGGGGAGCTGTTTTTT; CDR3: CASTRARGSPGELFF
V: TRBV2; size: many; D: .; J: TRBJ2-5; DNA: TGTGCCAGCGGACTCAAAGAGACCCAGTACTTC; CDR3: CASGLKETQYF
V: TRBV7-8; size: many; D: TRBD1; J: TRBJ1-1; DNA: TGTGCCAGCAGTTCCTTGCCAGGGGGGACTGAAGCTTTCTTT; CDR3: CASSSLPGGTEAFF
V: TRBV9; size: many; D: TRBD1; J: TRBJ2-7; DNA: TGTGCCAGCAGCGTAGACGGCAGGGGGATAAACGAGCAGTACTTC; CDR3: CASSVDGRGINEQYF
V: TRBV4-1; size: .; D: TRBD1; J: TRBJ2-5; DNA: TGCGCCAGCAGCCTCCAAGGACAGGGCGGCCAAGAGACCCAGTACTTC; CDR3: CASSLQGQGGQETQYF
V: TRBV20-1; size: .; D: .; J: TRBJ1-5; DNA: TGCAGTGCTTCCGGGACCAAGGAAAGGAGCAATCAGCCCCAGCATTTT; CDR3: CSASGTKERSNQPQHF
V: TRBV19; size: .; D: .; J: TRBJ1-2; DNA: TGTGCCAGTAGTCCGCAGGGAACGGATGGCTACACCTTC; CDR3: CASSPQGTDGYTF
V: TRBV10-3; size: few; D: .; J: TRBJ2-7; DNA: TGTGCCATCAGTGAGTCCGTGCCGTCCGGGTGGGAGCAGTACTTC; CDR3: CAISESVPSGWEQYF
V: TRBV20-1; size: .; D: .; J: TRBJ2-1; DNA: TGCAGTGCCCCCGGGGACTTCTCTAGAGAGCAGTTCTTC; CDR3: CSAPGDFSREQFF
V: TRBV7-9; size: .; D: .; J: TRBJ1-6; DNA: TGTGCCAGCAGCCCGACCCGCAGGGATCAGCCCCTCCACTTT; CDR3: CASSPTRRDQPLHF
V: TRBV30; size: .; D: TRBD2; J: TRBJ2-1; DNA: TGTGCCTGGAGTGTCCGCGGGAGGGTGTACAATGAGCAGTTCTTC; CDR3: CAWSVRGRVYNEQFF
V: TRBV20-1; size: .; D: .; J: TRBJ1-6; DNA: TGCAGTGCTAGAGGGTCTCTTGGGTATTCACCCCTCCACTTT; CDR3: CSARGSLGYSPLHF
V: TRBV14; size: few; D: .; J: TRBJ1-1; DNA: TGTGCCAGCAGGCCGGGACGCTGGAACACTGAAGCTTTCTTT; CDR3: CASRPGRWNTEAFF